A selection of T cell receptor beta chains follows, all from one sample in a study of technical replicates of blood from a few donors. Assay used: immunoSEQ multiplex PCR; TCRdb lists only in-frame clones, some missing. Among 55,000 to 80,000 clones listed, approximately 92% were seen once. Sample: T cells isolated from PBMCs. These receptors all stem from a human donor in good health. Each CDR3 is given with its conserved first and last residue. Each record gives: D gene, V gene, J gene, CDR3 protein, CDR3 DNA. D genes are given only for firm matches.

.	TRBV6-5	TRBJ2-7	CASSYGGLTYEQYF	TGTGCCAGCAGTTATGGGGGGTTAACCTACGAGCAGTACTTC
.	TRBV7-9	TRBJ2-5	CASSLGGGSYQETQYF	TGTGCCAGCAGCTTAGGGGGCGGTTCGTACCAAGAGACCCAGTACTTC
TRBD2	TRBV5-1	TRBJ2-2	CASSLGYGGGTNTGELFF	TGCGCCAGCAGCTTGGGATATGGCGGGGGAACGAACACCGGGGAGCTGTTTTTT
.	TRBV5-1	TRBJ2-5	CASTLTGSRETQYF	TGCGCCAGCACATTAACAGGGTCCAGGGAGACCCAGTACTTC
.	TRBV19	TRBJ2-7	CASSNYRDWKYEQYF	TGTGCCAGTAGTAACTACCGGGACTGGAAGTACGAGCAGTACTTC
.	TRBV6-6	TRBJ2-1	CASSYRDSTNEQFF	TGTGCCAGCAGTTACCGAGACAGTACCAATGAGCAGTTCTTC
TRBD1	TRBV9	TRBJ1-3	CASSPRQGSSGNTIYF	TGTGCCAGCAGCCCCAGACAGGGTTCCTCTGGAAACACCATATATTTT
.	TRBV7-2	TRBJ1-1	CASSLKRYAGTQGAFF	TGTGCCAGCAGCCTAAAACGATACGCCGGGACACAGGGCGCTTTCTTT
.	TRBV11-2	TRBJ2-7	CASSFQGSPYEQYF	TGTGCCAGCAGCTTCCAAGGGAGCCCCTACGAGCAGTACTTC
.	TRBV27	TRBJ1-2	CASSLSRAYGYTF	TGTGCCAGCAGTTTATCCAGGGCATATGGCTACACCTTC